This paragraph covers one T cell receptor beta chain sequence. The data are from a study of blood T cell repertoires in COVID-19. The protocol was immunoSEQ multiplex PCR, while the TCRdb copy is restricted to in-frame clones and leaves out a portion. Seen here are about 170,000 clones, 90% to 95% observed once, and the top ten hold 0.5% to 0.55%. The specimen was peripheral blood. The clonotype comes from a middle-aged man with acute or convalescent COVID-19.

CDR3 amino acids: CASSFGTSVETQYF. DNA of the CDR3: TGCGCCAGCAGCTTCGGGACTAGCGTAGAGACCCAGTACTTC. The J gene is TRBJ2-5, the V gene TRBV5-1; 10 nucleotides line up with TRBD2. With V trimmed by 2 bases and J by 4 bases, 2 bases remained unmatched. Germline assignment: CDR1 SGHRS and CDR2 YFSETQ. This CDR3 contains 14 residues. Full variable domain (remainder filled in from reference TRBV5-1 and TRBJ2-5): KAGVTQTPRYLIKTRGQQVTLSCSPISGHRSVSWYQQTPGQGLQFLFEYFSETQRNKGNFPGRFSGRQFSNSRSEMNVSTLELGDSALYLCASSFGTSVETQYFGPGTRLLVL.